This T cell receptor (beta chain) originates from a study of T-cell memory formation after mild COVID-19. Study as a whole: TCR clusters were mostly confined to one donor each.

The germline CDR1 and CDR2 sequences are KGHDR and SFDVKD. V was shortened by 4 bases and J by 10 bases, with 13 bases between the two germline ends. This CDR3 is built from 13 residues. Each CDR3 protein gets one entry after TCRdb re-called the 5' RACE reads with MiXCR. The data hold some 54,000 distinct CDR3 sequences, with more than 8% observed a single time. The clonotype comes from a young man who had mild COVID-19 (a few samples of this study predate the infection). Cell type and time point are not known. J is TRBJ2-1 and V is TRBV24-1, with D maybe TRBD1 (5 bases). Sequencing input: PBMCs or a T cell subset sorted from them (not recorded which). Here the CDR3 DNA reads TGTGCCACCAGTGAACCTGACCGACAGGAGCAGTTCTTC. Encoded protein: CATSEPDRQEQFF.